Shown below are 10 T cell receptor beta chains from a single sample sequenced in a study of T-cell memory formation after mild COVID-19. TCRdb used MiXCR to reprocess the 5' RACE reads, holding one entry per CDR3 protein. The sample shows under 150,000 distinct CDR3 sequences, about a sixth of them seen only once. What was sequenced was PBMCs or a T cell subset sorted from them (not recorded which). The origin of the receptors is an adult woman who had mild COVID-19 (a few samples of this study predate the infection). Cell type and time point are not known.

The chain joins TRBV7-1 to TRBJ2-7; 9 bases are a match to TRBD1. TRBV7-1 is identified as an open reading frame with a role that is uncertain. After removal of 8 bases from V and 4 bases from J, the junction contained 6 bases not matched to a gene. This CDR3 contains 13 residues. CDR3 sequence reads: CASRDRVGYEQYF. The CDR3 bases are TGTGCCAGCCGGGACAGGGTAGGTTACGAGCAGTACTTC.

A few counts support this clonotype. This sequence joins TRBV7-7 and TRBJ2-2, with TRBD1 matching 9 bases. Per the germline V gene, CDR1 is SSHAT and CDR2 is FNYEAQ (reference sequence). This CDR3 comprises 14 residues. V was pared by 5 bases and J by 3 bases, with 1 base of the junction left unmatched. The CDR3 region has the DNA TGTGCCAGCAGCCGACAGGGGGACACCGGGGAGCTGTTTTTT. Its translation: CASSRQGDTGELFF.

There are a few counts of this clonotype. V is TRBV27 and J is TRBJ2-3; tentatively, D is TRBD1 or TRBD2 (5 bases each). The V gene lost 0 bases and the J gene lost 2 bases, with 9 bases spanning the gap. CDR1 MNHEY and CDR2 SMNVEV come from the germline V gene (reference sequence). This CDR3 contains 15 residues. As DNA, the CDR3 is TGTGCCAGCAGTTTATCTCGGGGCTACACAGATACGCAGTATTTT. This sequence encodes CASSLSRGYTDTQYF.

This chain connects TRBV7-2 to TRBJ2-3, with 8 positions matching TRBD2. The V and J ends lost 3 bases and 8 bases, in that order; junction bases with no gene match: 13. Looked up from germline, CDR1 is SGHTA and CDR2 is FQGNSA. CDR3 length equals 16 residues. This chain's CDR3 is CASSFDGSGGSGTQYF. The DNA for the CDR3 is TGTGCCAGCAGCTTCGACGGGTCGGGGGGGTCGGGTACGCAGTATTTT.

This clonotype was detected a few times. The chain carries TRBV7-9 and TRBJ2-1, with TRBD2 matching over 13 bases. CDR1 is SEHNR and CDR2 is FQNEAQ in the germline V gene (reference sequence). Trimming took 5 bases from V and 7 from J; bases not matched to a gene: 11. CDR3 size: 17 residues. CDR3: CASSIGTSGAWLNEQFF. The CDR3 region has the DNA TGTGCCAGCAGCATAGGGACTAGCGGGGCGTGGTTGAATGAGCAGTTCTTC.

This clonotype was detected only a few times. J is TRBJ1-2 and V is TRBV25-1; unclear D gene. Per the germline V gene, CDR1 is MGHDK and CDR2 is SYGVNS. Between the trimmed V and J ends, which lost 7 bases and 5 bases, there was a span of 11 bases. This CDR3 has 12 amino acids. The CDR3 bases are TGTGCCAGCAAGGAAGCGGGATATGGCTACACCTTC. It codes for CASKEAGYGYTF.

V usage is TRBV7-8 and J usage is TRBJ2-7; the D gene is possibly TRBD1 (6 bases). V lost 5 bases, J lost 6 bases, and 17 bases lay in between. The CDR3 extends over 14 amino acids. Per the germline V gene, CDR1 is SGHVS and CDR2 is FQNEAQ. The CDR3, as DNA: TGTGCCAGCAGCCCAACAGGGTCGTCGGGCGAGCAGTACTTC. This codes for CASSPTGSSGEQYF.

In its sample, this clonotype was seen a few times. CDR3 in DNA: TGTGCCAGCAGCTTAGGTAGCGGGAGGACCTATTACAATGAGCAGTTCTTC. It encodes CASSLGSGRTYYNEQFF. This sequence joins TRBV7-8 and TRBJ2-1; TRBD2 aligns across 10 bases. With 1 base clipped from V and 4 bases from J, the junction kept 7 bases outside the gene matches. The CDR3 is made up of 17 amino acids. Germline V gives CDR1 SGHVS, CDR2 FQNEAQ.

The chain joins TRBV7-8 to TRBJ1-1, with 8 bases fitting TRBD1. CDR1 SGHVS and CDR2 FQNEAQ come from the germline V gene. The CDR3 length is 19 residues. V lost 1 base, J lost 4 bases, and 17 bases stayed unmatched. The CDR3 sequence: CASSLVDRGLGTLSTEAFF. CDR3 nucleotide sequence: TGTGCCAGCAGCTTAGTAGACAGGGGACTTGGGACCTTGAGCACTGAAGCTTTCTTT.

This clonotype came up many times. The chain couples TRBV27 to TRBJ2-1; 8 bases line up with TRBD2. Germline CDR1 MNHEY, CDR2 SMNVEV (reference sequence). V gave up 2 bases and J gave up 5 bases; unmatched junction bases: 11. The CDR3 contains 17 residues. The CDR3 coding sequence is TGTGCCAGCAGTTTAAACGGTAGGACTAGCCGAAACAATGAGCAGTTCTTC. It encodes CASSLNGRTSRNNEQFF.